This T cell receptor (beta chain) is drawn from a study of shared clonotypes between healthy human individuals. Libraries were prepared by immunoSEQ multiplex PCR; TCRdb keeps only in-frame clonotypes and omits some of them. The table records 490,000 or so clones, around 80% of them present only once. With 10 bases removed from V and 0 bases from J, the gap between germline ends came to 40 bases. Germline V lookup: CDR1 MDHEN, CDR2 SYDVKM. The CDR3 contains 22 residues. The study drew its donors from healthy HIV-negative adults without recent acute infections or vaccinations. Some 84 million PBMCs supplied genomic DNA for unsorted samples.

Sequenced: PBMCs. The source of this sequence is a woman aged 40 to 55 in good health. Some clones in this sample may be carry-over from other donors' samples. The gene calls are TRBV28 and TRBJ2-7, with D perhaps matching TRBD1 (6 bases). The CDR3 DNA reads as TGTGCCACCCCGTTTACGCGCGGCCCTACCCTCGCTCGACAGGACAGCTCCTACGAGCAGTACTTC. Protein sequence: CATPFTRGPTLARQDSSYEQYF.